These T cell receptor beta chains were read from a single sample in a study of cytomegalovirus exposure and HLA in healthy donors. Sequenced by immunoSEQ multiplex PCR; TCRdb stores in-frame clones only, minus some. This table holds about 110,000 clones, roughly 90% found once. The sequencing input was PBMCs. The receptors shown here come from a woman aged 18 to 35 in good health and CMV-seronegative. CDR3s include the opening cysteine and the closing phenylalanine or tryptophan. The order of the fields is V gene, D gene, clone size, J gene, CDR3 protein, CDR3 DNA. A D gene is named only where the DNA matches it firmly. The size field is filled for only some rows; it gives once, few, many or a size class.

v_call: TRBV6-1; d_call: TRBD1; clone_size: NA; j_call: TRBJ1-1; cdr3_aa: CASREGQGGTEAFF; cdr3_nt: TGTGCCAGCAGAGAAGGACAGGGGGGGACTGAAGCTTTCTTT
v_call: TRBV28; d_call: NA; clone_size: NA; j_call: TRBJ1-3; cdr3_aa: CASSFGGSSGNTIYF; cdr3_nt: TGTGCCAGCAGTTTTGGCGGCAGCTCTGGAAACACCATATATTTT
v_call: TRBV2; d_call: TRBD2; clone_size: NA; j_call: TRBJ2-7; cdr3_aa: CASRTSGRDEQYF; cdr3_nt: TGTGCCAGCAGGACTAGCGGGAGGGACGAGCAGTACTTC
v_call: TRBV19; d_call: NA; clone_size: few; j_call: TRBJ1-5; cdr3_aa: CASSIAPYQPQHF; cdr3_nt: TGTGCCAGTAGTATAGCTCCCTATCAGCCCCAGCATTTT
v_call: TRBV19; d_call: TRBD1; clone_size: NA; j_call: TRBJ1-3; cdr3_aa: CASSPQNGQDWYF; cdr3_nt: TGTGCCAGTAGTCCACAAAATGGACAGGATTGGTATTTT
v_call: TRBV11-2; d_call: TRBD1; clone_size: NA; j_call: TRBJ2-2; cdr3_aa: CASSVRDRVANTGELFF; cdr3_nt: TGTGCCAGCAGCGTCCGGGACAGAGTCGCGAACACCGGGGAGCTGTTTTTT
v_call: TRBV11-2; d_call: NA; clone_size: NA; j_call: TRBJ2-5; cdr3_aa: CASSRLGREQQETQYF; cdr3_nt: TGTGCCAGCAGCAGACTCGGACGGGAGCAACAAGAGACCCAGTACTTC
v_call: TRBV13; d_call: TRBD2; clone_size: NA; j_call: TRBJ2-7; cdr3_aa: CASSSGLASTYEQYF; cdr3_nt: TGTGCCAGCAGCTCGGGACTAGCGTCGACCTACGAGCAGTACTTC
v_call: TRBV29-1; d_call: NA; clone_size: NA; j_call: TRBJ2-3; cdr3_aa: CSASGLWSTDTQYF; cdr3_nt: TGCAGCGCCTCAGGCCTCTGGAGCACAGATACGCAGTATTTT
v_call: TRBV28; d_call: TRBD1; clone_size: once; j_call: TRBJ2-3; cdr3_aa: CASSKTGYTDTQYF; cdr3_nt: TGTGCCAGCAGTAAGACAGGGTATACAGATACGCAGTATTTT
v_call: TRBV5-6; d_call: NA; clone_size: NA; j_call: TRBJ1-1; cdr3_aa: CASSYRGGRDAFF; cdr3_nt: TGTGCCAGCAGCTACCGGGGGGGGCGCGACGCTTTCTTT
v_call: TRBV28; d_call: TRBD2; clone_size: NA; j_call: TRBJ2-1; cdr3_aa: CASSSLIQRGSYNEQFF; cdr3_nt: TGTGCCAGCAGTTCCTTAATCCAGCGGGGGTCCTACAATGAGCAGTTCTTC
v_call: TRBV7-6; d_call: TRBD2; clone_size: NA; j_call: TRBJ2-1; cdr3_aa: CASSAAGGHNEQFF; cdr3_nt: TGTGCCAGCAGTGCGGCGGGGGGCCACAATGAGCAGTTCTTC
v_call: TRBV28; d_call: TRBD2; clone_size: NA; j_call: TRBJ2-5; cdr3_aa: CASTSGGLAGGTETQYF; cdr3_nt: TGTGCCAGCACCTCAGGGGGGCTAGCGGGAGGGACGGAGACCCAGTACTTC
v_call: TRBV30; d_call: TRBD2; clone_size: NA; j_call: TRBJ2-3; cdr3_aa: CAWSVRSGRANTQYF; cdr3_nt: TGTGCCTGGAGTGTACGGAGCGGGAGGGCGAATACGCAGTATTTT
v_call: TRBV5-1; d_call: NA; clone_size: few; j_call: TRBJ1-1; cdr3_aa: CASSFWGGTEAFF; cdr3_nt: TGCGCCAGCAGCTTTTGGGGGGGCACTGAAGCTTTCTTT
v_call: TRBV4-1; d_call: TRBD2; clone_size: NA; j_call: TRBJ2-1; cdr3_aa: CASSQGGGTRTYNEQFF; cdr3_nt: TGCGCCAGCAGCCAAGGGGGAGGGACTAGGACTTACAATGAGCAGTTCTTC
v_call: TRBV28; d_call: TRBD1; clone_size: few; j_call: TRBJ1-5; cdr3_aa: CASSFADRVMHQPQHF; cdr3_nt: TGTGCCAGCAGTTTCGCGGACAGGGTGATGCATCAGCCCCAGCATTTT
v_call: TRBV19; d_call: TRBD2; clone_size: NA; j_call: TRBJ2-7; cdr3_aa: CASSRAGGTAYEQYF; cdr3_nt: TGTGCCAGTAGTCGGGCGGGAGGCACTGCCTACGAGCAGTACTTC
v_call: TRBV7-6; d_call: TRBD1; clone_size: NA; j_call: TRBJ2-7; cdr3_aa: CASSDRGVLAESSYEQYF; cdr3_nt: TGTGCCAGCAGCGACAGGGGGGTCCTAGCGGAGAGCTCCTACGAGCAGTACTTC
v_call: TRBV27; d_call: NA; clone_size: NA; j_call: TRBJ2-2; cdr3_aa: CASSDSYRELFF; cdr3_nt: TGTGCCAGCAGTGATAGCTACAGGGAGCTGTTTTTT
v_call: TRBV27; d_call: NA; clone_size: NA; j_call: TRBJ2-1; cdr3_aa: CASSSYSDSSYNEQFF; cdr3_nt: TGTGCCAGCAGTTCCTACTCCGACAGCTCCTACAATGAGCAGTTCTTC
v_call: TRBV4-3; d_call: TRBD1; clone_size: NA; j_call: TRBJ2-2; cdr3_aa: CASSQDFFRDSTGELFF; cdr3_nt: TGCGCCAGCAGCCAAGATTTTTTCAGGGACAGTACCGGGGAGCTGTTTTTT
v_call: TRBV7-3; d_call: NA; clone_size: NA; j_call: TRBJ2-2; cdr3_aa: CASSFEGASTGELFF; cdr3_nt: TGTGCCAGCAGCTTCGAGGGAGCGAGTACCGGGGAGCTGTTTTTT
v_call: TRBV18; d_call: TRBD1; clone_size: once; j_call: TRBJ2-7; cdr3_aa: CASSPQGAVYEQYF; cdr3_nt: TGTGCCAGCTCACCACAGGGGGCGGTCTACGAGCAGTACTTC
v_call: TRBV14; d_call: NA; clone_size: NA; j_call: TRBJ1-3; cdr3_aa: CASSHFTERPDTIYF; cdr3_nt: TGTGCCAGCAGCCATTTCACCGAACGTCCGGACACCATATATTTT
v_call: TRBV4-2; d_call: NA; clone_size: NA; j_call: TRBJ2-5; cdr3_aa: CASSQGSGVKETQYF; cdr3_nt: TGTGCCAGCAGCCAAGGATCAGGTGTCAAAGAGACCCAGTACTTC
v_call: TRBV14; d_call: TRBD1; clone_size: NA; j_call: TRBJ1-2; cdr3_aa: CASSQVGGGDGYTF; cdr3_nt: TGTGCCAGCAGCCAAGTAGGAGGGGGCGATGGCTACACCTTC
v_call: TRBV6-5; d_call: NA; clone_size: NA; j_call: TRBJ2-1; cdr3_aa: CASSYRAGEDNEQFF; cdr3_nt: TGTGCCAGCAGTTACCGGGCAGGGGAAGACAATGAGCAGTTCTTC
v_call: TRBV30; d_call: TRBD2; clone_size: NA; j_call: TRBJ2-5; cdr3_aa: CAHILAGGAGETQYF; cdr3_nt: TGTGCCCACATACTAGCGGGGGGGGCGGGAGAGACCCAGTACTTC
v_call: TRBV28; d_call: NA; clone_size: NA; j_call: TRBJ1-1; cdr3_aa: CASSWGHSNTEAFF; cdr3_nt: TGTGCCAGCAGTTGGGGACACTCGAACACTGAAGCTTTCTTT
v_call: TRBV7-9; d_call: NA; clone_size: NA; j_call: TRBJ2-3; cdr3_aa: CASSLAEADTQYF; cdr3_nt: TGTGCCAGCAGCTTAGCAGAGGCAGATACGCAGTATTTT
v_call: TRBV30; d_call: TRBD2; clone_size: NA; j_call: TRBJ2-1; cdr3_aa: CAWSRGTSGTLSYNEQFF; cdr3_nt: TGTGCCTGGAGTAGGGGGACTAGCGGAACCCTCTCCTACAATGAGCAGTTCTTC
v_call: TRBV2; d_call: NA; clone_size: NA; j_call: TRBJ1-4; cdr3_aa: CASRTNPGNEKLFF; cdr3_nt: TGTGCCAGCAGGACGAATCCGGGGAATGAAAAACTGTTTTTT
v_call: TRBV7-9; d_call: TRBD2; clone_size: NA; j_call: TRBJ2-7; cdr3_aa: CASSPSGRYYEQYF; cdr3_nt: TGTGCCAGCAGCCCTAGCGGGAGGTACTACGAGCAGTACTTC
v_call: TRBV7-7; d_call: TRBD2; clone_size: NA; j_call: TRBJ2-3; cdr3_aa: CAVSLAGGPGTQYF; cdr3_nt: TGTGCCGTATCTCTAGCGGGAGGGCCGGGTACGCAGTATTTT
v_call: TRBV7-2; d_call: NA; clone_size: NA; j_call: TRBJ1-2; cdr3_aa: CASSKYRTGLYGYTF; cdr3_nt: TGTGCCAGCAGCAAGTATCGAACAGGGTTGTATGGCTACACCTTC
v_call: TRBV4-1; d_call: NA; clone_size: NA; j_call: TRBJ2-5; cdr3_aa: CASSQESGVETQYF; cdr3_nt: TGCGCCAGCAGCCAAGAATCAGGGGTAGAGACCCAGTACTTC
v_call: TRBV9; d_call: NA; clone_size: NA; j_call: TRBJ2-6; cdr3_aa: CASKQGSGANVLTF; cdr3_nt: TGTGCCAGCAAACAGGGAAGTGGGGCCAACGTCCTGACTTTC
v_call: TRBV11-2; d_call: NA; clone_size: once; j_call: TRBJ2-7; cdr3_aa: CASSFSLSEQYF; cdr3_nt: TGTGCCAGCAGCTTCTCTCTTAGCGAGCAGTACTTC
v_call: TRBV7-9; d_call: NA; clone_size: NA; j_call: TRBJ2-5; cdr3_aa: CASSLGVGSPTQKKETQYF; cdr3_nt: TGTGCCAGCAGCTTAGGAGTCGGGTCCCCTACCCAGAAAAAAGAGACCCAGTACTTC
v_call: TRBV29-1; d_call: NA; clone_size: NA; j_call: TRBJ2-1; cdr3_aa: CSARSRHDYNEQFF; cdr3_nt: TGCAGCGCCCGAAGCCGTCACGACTACAATGAGCAGTTCTTC
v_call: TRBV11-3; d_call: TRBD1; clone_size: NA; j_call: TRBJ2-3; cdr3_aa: CASSLDSGTEDTDTQYF; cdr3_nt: TGTGCCAGCAGCTTAGATTCGGGGACAGAAGACACAGATACGCAGTATTTT
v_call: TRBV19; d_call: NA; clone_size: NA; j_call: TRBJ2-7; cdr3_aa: CASSTGFEQYF; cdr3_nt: TGTGCCAGTAGTACAGGATTCGAGCAGTACTTC
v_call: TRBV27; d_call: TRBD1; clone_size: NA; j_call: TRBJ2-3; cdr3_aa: CASAQGASTDTQYF; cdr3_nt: TGTGCCAGCGCACAGGGGGCGTCCACAGATACGCAGTATTTT
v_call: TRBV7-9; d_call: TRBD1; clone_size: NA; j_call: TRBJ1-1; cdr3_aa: CASSLGDSRDTEAFF; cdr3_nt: TGTGCCAGCAGCTTAGGGGACAGTAGGGACACTGAAGCTTTCTTT